This T cell receptor beta chain was sequenced during a study of cytomegalovirus exposure and HLA in healthy donors (dated by TCRdb to 2016 to 2017). About the investigation overall: According to an earlier analysis of several hundred of the donors, about 180 million T cells yielded 120 million or so unique TCR beta sequences and 276 Gb of sequence data. An early release that covered about 600 HLA-typed donors contained about 290 gigabases of sequencing data and tens of millions of unique TCR sequences. Of the approximately 400 genotyped donors, over 65% fell in the genetic ancestry cluster associated with self-reported Caucasian donors. The study was designed to test whether signatures of past pathogen exposure could be identified by cataloging public T cell receptors. Using immunosequencing, the study profiled T cell repertoires from roughly 650 subjects and related those repertoires to cytomegalovirus serostatus. In addition to the first cohort of 666 subjects, a separate validation cohort of approximately 110 different subjects was used. The study combined high-throughput TCR immunosequencing, statistical association of individual TCRs with disease status, and machine learning to predict cytomegalovirus infection status. To study patterns of TCR occurrence, a later analysis re-analyzed previously published TCR beta repertoires from 500 to 850 donors and added high-resolution HLA genotyping. Rather than drawing on any new phenotypic data, the later analysis identified candidate immune exposures from TCR beta sequences and the way those sequences occurred across donors. To decide whether each TCR beta V gene segment behaved as functional or pseudogenic, an earlier analysis of some 600 of the donors relied on high-throughput TCR beta sequencing. Donor age, sex, ethnicity and CMV serostatus were compiled together with the repertoire data. A later genetic analysis took genome-wide SNP genotypes for about three fifths of the 666 donors and used that subset as a discovery cohort. Every repertoire in the discovery cohort had been generated on one and the same sequencing platform. HLA typing covered class I and class II loci at four-digit resolution. The number of donors typed differed by locus, with 629-630 for A, B, C, DRB1 and DQB1, more than 500 for DQA1, 600 to 610 for DPA1, and over 400 for DPB1. A handful of DR-DQ haplotypes were handled as single units for association and clustering because linkage in the cohort was strong. Across about 370 genotyped donors of the cohort, an average of roughly 250,000 unique TCR beta nucleotide sequences per donor were sequenced, and roughly 18% of those sequences were non-productive. General conclusions and limits of the study: The 87-base-pair reads could not distinguish some IMGT-functional V segments, including TRBV6-2 and TRBV6-3, so those segments were excluded. In a later analysis, the rate of TCR association differed among HLA loci, with DRB1 alleles having the most associated TCRs and HLA-C alleles having the fewest. Three of the identified cytomegalovirus-associated TCR beta chains were confirmed in vitro to be specific for cytomegalovirus antigens. For the cohort, immune exposure information was limited to CMV serostatus. Most CMV-associated TCR beta chains appeared to be HLA-restricted in a later analysis, and the HLA associations seemed to be driven largely by CMV exposure. A further reported finding was that TCR beta sequences accurately predicted the HLA-A and HLA-B alleles for most subjects in the first cohort. A group of highly shared sequence variants was considered likely to be a technical artifact of the sequencing pipeline. When HLA alleles, especially DR and DQ, strongly co-occurred, attributing TCR associations to individual alleles was difficult. The study gave a list of 150 to 200 TCR beta chains associated with cytomegalovirus. The presence/absence analyses assumed that sequencing depth was roughly uniform across donors, and that assumption may not be true. Some 16 rarely observed V segments, including chromosome 9 orphons, were excluded from the earlier analysis of approximately 500 of the donors because counts were too low. In an earlier analysis of 587 of the donors, most TCR beta V segments appeared in productive rearrangements about 87% or about 30% of the time, broadly matching IMGT annotations. HLA typing was unavailable for some donors at each locus, so association tests used only the typed subset. Correlated functional status among segregating V segments might reflect linkage disequilibrium, but an unknown experimental factor could not be ruled out. This cohort had only TCR beta chains sequenced, and the lack of alpha or paired-chain data limited which features could be detected. According to a later genetic analysis, donors in an Asian-associated ancestry cluster had fewer N-insertions in productive TCRs than the approximately 610-donor mean. V-gene and J-gene trimming of TCR beta chains was associated with a missense DCLRE1C variant in a later genetic analysis, and the association was replicated in an independent cohort. In both the original and validation cohorts, the classifier was reported to diagnose cytomegalovirus status with high specificity and sensitivity. Compared with equally common non-associated chains, HLA-associated TCR beta chains in a later analysis were more clonally expanded and had lower generation probabilities. While some public TCRs were present in many individuals, most TCR sequences turned up only very rarely across donors. A later analysis associated 15,000 or so TCR beta sequences with specific HLA alleles at a false discovery rate of 0.05. According to a later analysis, parvovirus B19, influenza, CMV and Epstein-Barr virus appeared linked to several top co-occurrence clusters. The authors suggested that the approach could potentially be extended to other disease states and immunological phenotypes.

V is shortened by 0 bases, J by 7 bases, and the region joining them spans 12 bases. The CDR3, from cysteine to phenylalanine, totals 13 residues. Of the read, only the CDR3 DNA is kept; its 39 bases are in frame from base 1. Via the germline V gene (reference sequence), CDR1 is GTSNPN and CDR2 SVGIG. The cohort was made up of approximately 670 healthy bone marrow donors. At the time of sampling, every cohort member was nominally healthy, though immune exposures that went unrecorded were likely present. The donor tested CMV seronegative and was one of the 352 seronegative cohort members. A peripheral blood sample was collected from each donor, and TCR beta sequencing was performed on peripheral blood mononuclear cells. The Qiagen DNeasy Blood Extraction Kit was used to extract genomic DNA from the blood cell samples. Worth noting for this clone: Its binding antigen is unknown.

The library was generated by the immunoSEQ multiplex PCR assay. For the multiplex PCR, a mixture combining 60 forward primers for TCR Vbeta segments and 13 reverse primers for TCR Jbeta segments was used. The CDR3 region of rearranged TCR beta genes was amplified from genomic DNA with a multiplex PCR assay. Amplified TCR beta libraries were sequenced as 87-base-pair reads on the Illumina HiSeq System. In the original analysis: A later analysis counted tens of millions of unique TCR beta chains across the 640 or so repertoires, and some 11 million of these chains were shared by at least two donors. Raw reads were error-corrected and collapsed into unique sequences by a nearest-neighbor algorithm in which closely related sequences were merged to remove PCR and sequencing errors. V, D and J gene segments were assigned by aligning CDR3 sequences to IMGT reference sequences. For a sequence to be retained, a match of at least six nucleotides to both a V gene segment and a J gene segment was required. Rearrangements were classified as productive when the CDR3 lacked stop codons and remained in frame with V and J, and all other rearrangements were classified as non-productive. CDR3 was defined according to IMGT convention as the region running from the second conserved V-encoded cysteine to the conserved J-encoded phenylalanine. In an earlier analysis of more than 550 of the donors, sequences lacking an unambiguous match to a single V gene segment were excluded. An earlier analysis of roughly 590 of the donors called V segments functional above 56.7% productive rearrangements and segregating when the between-donor standard deviation exceeded 5%. A statistical classification framework was built for diagnosing cytomegalovirus status from the catalog of TCR beta chain sequences. In a later analysis, TCR nucleotide sequences were compared against IMGT/GENE-DB human TR gene sequences so that V and J genes could be assigned. In a later analysis, CDR3 sequences and most-parsimonious VDJ recombination scenarios were assigned using the TCRdist pipeline. In a later analysis, each TCR beta chain was defined by its CDR3 amino acid sequence together with its V-gene family, and reads lacking a unique V-gene family were excluded. In a later analysis, around 600 highly shared, low-generation-probability nucleotide sequences were removed to address suspected cross-contamination and a sequencing artifact. For each public chain, a later analysis derived a clonal expansion index from normalized ranks of inferred template counts within each repertoire. In a later analysis, generation probabilities were computed using a VDJ recombination model fitted to out-of-frame rearrangements, and the results were checked against IGoR. In a later analysis, hypergeometric tests were used to score TCR-TCR, TCR-HLA and TCR-CMV co-occurrence, with a repertoire-size bias correction applied to TCR pairs. To estimate false discovery rates, a later analysis permuted the HLA or CMV assignments 20 times. In a later analysis, co-occurring TCRs were grouped using DBSCAN, and TCRdist sequence similarity was added for clustering within HLA-allele-positive subsets. Co-occurrence clustering excluded repertoires with fewer than 30,000 or more than 120,000 public chains, plus five with anomalous nucleotide sharing. TCRdb took this table from immuneACCESS and kept in-frame rearrangements with V and J called. Such tables lack part of the clones; where checked against another copy, unresolved V genes explain under half of the gap, and the rest is unexplained. That table gives V, J and clone size, and the DNA gave D and trimming. This sample's table contains 60,000 to 70,000 clones. Around 15% of the sample goes to the ten largest clones.

The sequenced sample was PBMCs. The TCR was taken from a boy aged 5-17 years in good health and CMV-seronegative. The chain is made from TRBV30 and TRBJ1-1; the D gene cannot be named for sure. The CDR3 region: CAWSVQIVSEAFF. The DNA sequence is given as TGTGCCTGGAGTGTACAAATTGTCAGTGAAGCTTTCTTT.